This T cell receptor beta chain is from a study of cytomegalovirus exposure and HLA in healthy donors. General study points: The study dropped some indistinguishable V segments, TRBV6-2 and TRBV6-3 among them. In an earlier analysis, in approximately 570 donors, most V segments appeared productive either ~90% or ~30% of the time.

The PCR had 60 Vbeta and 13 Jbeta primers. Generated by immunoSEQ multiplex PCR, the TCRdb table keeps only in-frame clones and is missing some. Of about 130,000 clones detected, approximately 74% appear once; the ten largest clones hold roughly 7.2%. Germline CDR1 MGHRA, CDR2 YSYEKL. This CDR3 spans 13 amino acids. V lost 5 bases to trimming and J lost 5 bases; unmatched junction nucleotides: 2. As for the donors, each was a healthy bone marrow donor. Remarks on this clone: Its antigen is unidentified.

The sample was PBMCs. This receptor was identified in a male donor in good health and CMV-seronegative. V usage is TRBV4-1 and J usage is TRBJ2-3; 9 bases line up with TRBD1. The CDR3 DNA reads TGCGCCAGCAGCAACAGGGGGCAAGATACGCAGTATTTT. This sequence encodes CASSNRGQDTQYF.